Listed below are T cell receptor beta chains from one sample, sequenced in a study of Graves' ophthalmopathy and Graves' hyperthyroidism. TCRdb called the multiplex PCR reads again in MiXCR, with one record for every CDR3 protein. The sample holds hundreds of thousands of distinct CDR3 sequences; over 40% are singletons and the top ten take 3.3%. Source material: peripheral blood. The receptors were gathered from an adult man with Graves' ophthalmopathy. Each CDR3 is given with its conserved first and last residue. Each record gives: J gene, V gene, clone size, D gene, CDR3 protein, CDR3 DNA. The D gene is left open where the match is weak. Clone size is stated in some rows and not others, as once, few, many or a class when expanded.

J gene: TRBJ1-5
V gene: TRBV19
clone size: -
D gene: -
CDR3 protein: CASSSNGGASQPQHF
CDR3 DNA: TGTGCCAGTTCCTCAAATGGGGGGGCCTCTCAGCCCCAGCATTTT

J gene: TRBJ1-3
V gene: TRBV7-9
clone size: few
D gene: -
CDR3 protein: CASSLETGAGNTIYF
CDR3 DNA: TGTGCCAGCAGCTTGGAAACAGGAGCTGGAAACACCATATATTTT

J gene: TRBJ2-5
V gene: TRBV20-1
clone size: -
D gene: TRBD1
CDR3 protein: CSAREGTGGTLETQYF
CDR3 DNA: TGCAGTGCTAGAGAGGGGACAGGGGGAACGCTTGAGACCCAGTACTTC

J gene: TRBJ1-6
V gene: TRBV12-3/TRBV12-4
clone size: once
D gene: TRBD1
CDR3 protein: CASSLLTGRDSPLHF
CDR3 DNA: TGTGCCAGCAGTTTATTGACAGGGAGAGATTCACCCCTCCACTTT

J gene: TRBJ1-1
V gene: TRBV6-5
clone size: many
D gene: -
CDR3 protein: CASEWQGNTEAFF
CDR3 DNA: TGTGCCAGCGAATGGCAGGGGAACACTGAAGCTTTCTTT

J gene: TRBJ2-7
V gene: TRBV29-1
clone size: medium-sized
D gene: TRBD1
CDR3 protein: CSVEGQGLYEQYF
CDR3 DNA: TGCAGCGTTGAAGGACAGGGCCTCTACGAGCAGTACTTC

J gene: TRBJ2-5
V gene: TRBV2
clone size: many
D gene: TRBD2
CDR3 protein: CASSEREGPGTQYF
CDR3 DNA: TGTGCCAGCAGTGAGCGGGAGGGCCCGGGGACCCAGTACTTC

J gene: TRBJ2-6
V gene: TRBV29-1
clone size: -
D gene: -
CDR3 protein: CSADGISGGSVLTF
CDR3 DNA: TGCAGCGCCGACGGTATCTCTGGGGGCAGCGTCCTGACTTTC

J gene: TRBJ2-7
V gene: TRBV7-9
clone size: many
D gene: TRBD2
CDR3 protein: CASSPERGYTYEQYF
CDR3 DNA: TGTGCCAGCAGCCCCGAGCGGGGGTACACCTACGAGCAGTACTTC

J gene: TRBJ1-4
V gene: TRBV15
clone size: -
D gene: TRBD1
CDR3 protein: CATSRGQGTNEKLFF
CDR3 DNA: TGTGCCACCAGCAGAGGACAGGGGACTAATGAAAAACTGTTTTTT

J gene: TRBJ1-5
V gene: TRBV29-1
clone size: -
D gene: -
CDR3 protein: CSVETQQETQHF
CDR3 DNA: TGCAGCGTTGAAACTCAGCAAGAGACCCAGCATTTT

J gene: TRBJ2-3
V gene: TRBV20-1
clone size: -
D gene: -
CDR3 protein: CSAVLRGGTDTQYF
CDR3 DNA: TGCAGTGCTGTTCTCAGGGGGGGCACAGATACGCAGTATTTT

J gene: TRBJ2-3
V gene: TRBV20-1
clone size: once
D gene: TRBD2
CDR3 protein: CSAPLAASSTDTQYF
CDR3 DNA: TGCAGTGCTCCTCTAGCGGCATCTAGCACAGATACGCAGTATTTT

J gene: TRBJ1-3
V gene: TRBV7-9
clone size: -
D gene: TRBD1
CDR3 protein: CASSSNRGAFSGNTIYF
CDR3 DNA: TGTGCCAGCAGCTCAAACAGGGGCGCCTTCTCTGGAAACACCATATATTTT

J gene: TRBJ2-7
V gene: TRBV6-5
clone size: few
D gene: -
CDR3 protein: CASSSTTGRNEQYF
CDR3 DNA: TGTGCCAGCAGCTCCACGACAGGGAGGAACGAGCAGTACTTC

J gene: TRBJ2-5
V gene: TRBV12-3/TRBV12-4
clone size: many
D gene: -
CDR3 protein: CASSFRATQYF
CDR3 DNA: TGTGCCAGCAGTTTTAGGGCAACCCAGTACTTC

J gene: TRBJ2-7
V gene: TRBV11-2
clone size: -
D gene: -
CDR3 protein: CGRSPREGGASYEQYF
CDR3 DNA: TGTGGCAGGAGCCCCCGAGAAGGGGGGGCCTCCTACGAGCAGTACTTC

J gene: TRBJ1-3
V gene: TRBV2
clone size: -
D gene: -
CDR3 protein: CASTLGQGNTIYF
CDR3 DNA: TGTGCCAGCACCCTCGGACAGGGAAACACCATATATTTT

J gene: TRBJ1-3
V gene: TRBV2
clone size: many
D gene: TRBD1
CDR3 protein: CASSGQGLHSGNTIYF
CDR3 DNA: TGTGCCAGCAGTGGACAGGGTCTGCACTCTGGAAACACCATATATTTT

J gene: TRBJ1-1
V gene: TRBV19
clone size: many
D gene: -
CDR3 protein: CASSMGHLNTEAFF
CDR3 DNA: TGTGCCAGTAGTATGGGGCACCTGAACACTGAAGCTTTCTTT

J gene: TRBJ1-2
V gene: TRBV9
clone size: -
D gene: -
CDR3 protein: CASSQTGLQALSPFNYGYTF
CDR3 DNA: TGTGCCAGCAGCCAAACGGGGCTCCAGGCTTTGAGTCCCTTTAACTATGGCTACACCTTC

J gene: TRBJ2-7
V gene: TRBV20-1
clone size: many
D gene: -
CDR3 protein: CSATGTSGKEQYF
CDR3 DNA: TGCAGTGCAACCGGGACAAGTGGAAAGGAGCAGTACTTC

J gene: TRBJ2-5
V gene: TRBV7-9
clone size: many
D gene: TRBD2
CDR3 protein: CASGQSGSSETQYF
CDR3 DNA: TGTGCCAGCGGTCAGAGCGGGAGCTCTGAGACCCAGTACTTC

J gene: TRBJ2-7
V gene: TRBV7-2
clone size: many
D gene: TRBD2
CDR3 protein: CASSFGRTYEQYF
CDR3 DNA: TGTGCCAGCAGCTTCGGGAGGACCTACGAGCAGTACTTC

J gene: TRBJ2-7
V gene: TRBV5-4
clone size: many
D gene: -
CDR3 protein: CASSLYGLTGEQYF
CDR3 DNA: TGTGCCAGCAGCTTGTACGGACTTACGGGCGAGCAGTACTTC

J gene: TRBJ1-1
V gene: TRBV2
clone size: -
D gene: -
CDR3 protein: CAGSDRQQSTEAFF
CDR3 DNA: TGTGCCGGCAGTGATAGGCAGCAGAGCACTGAAGCTTTCTTT

J gene: TRBJ2-5
V gene: TRBV7-2
clone size: -
D gene: TRBD2
CDR3 protein: CASSLGLAGGAQYF
CDR3 DNA: TGTGCCAGCAGCTTAGGACTAGCGGGAGGGGCCCAGTACTTC

J gene: TRBJ2-7
V gene: TRBV7-2
clone size: -
D gene: -
CDR3 protein: CASSLDRLGYEQYF
CDR3 DNA: TGTGCCAGCAGCTTAGATCGGCTAGGCTACGAGCAGTACTTC

J gene: TRBJ1-2
V gene: TRBV20-1
clone size: many
D gene: -
CDR3 protein: CSASQVSGYTF
CDR3 DNA: TGCAGTGCTAGTCAGGTTTCTGGCTACACCTTC

J gene: TRBJ1-1
V gene: TRBV4-2
clone size: many
D gene: -
CDR3 protein: CASSQLQNTEAFF
CDR3 DNA: TGTGCCAGCAGCCAGTTACAGAACACTGAAGCTTTCTTT

J gene: TRBJ2-5
V gene: TRBV7-9
clone size: many
D gene: TRBD2
CDR3 protein: CASSFSGGAQETQYF
CDR3 DNA: TGTGCCAGCAGCTTTAGCGGGGGGGCCCAAGAGACCCAGTACTTC

J gene: TRBJ1-3
V gene: TRBV10-3
clone size: -
D gene: -
CDR3 protein: CAIRGRNQDTIYF
CDR3 DNA: TGTGCCATCAGGGGACGGAACCAAGACACCATATATTTT

J gene: TRBJ2-5
V gene: TRBV10-3
clone size: many
D gene: -
CDR3 protein: CAISESSIKETQYF
CDR3 DNA: TGTGCCATCAGTGAGTCTTCGATAAAAGAGACCCAGTACTTC

J gene: TRBJ1-1
V gene: TRBV5-1
clone size: many
D gene: -
CDR3 protein: CASSGGTPNTEAFF
CDR3 DNA: TGCGCCAGCAGCGGCGGGACTCCGAACACTGAAGCTTTCTTT

J gene: TRBJ2-5
V gene: TRBV10-3
clone size: many
D gene: -
CDR3 protein: CAISESGPGGETQYF
CDR3 DNA: TGTGCCATCAGTGAGTCGGGGCCAGGAGGGGAGACCCAGTACTTC

J gene: TRBJ2-6
V gene: TRBV5-5
clone size: -
D gene: -
CDR3 protein: CASSFEGLTF
CDR3 DNA: TGTGCCAGCAGCTTCGAGGGACTGACTTTC

J gene: TRBJ1-3
V gene: TRBV3-1
clone size: many
D gene: -
CDR3 protein: CASSPRTGNTIYF
CDR3 DNA: TGTGCCAGCAGCCCCCGGACAGGAAACACCATATATTTT

J gene: TRBJ1-1
V gene: TRBV25-1
clone size: once
D gene: -
CDR3 protein: CARAAGMNTEAFF
CDR3 DNA: TGTGCTAGAGCGGCCGGGATGAACACTGAAGCTTTCTTT

J gene: TRBJ2-7
V gene: TRBV6-6
clone size: -
D gene: TRBD1
CDR3 protein: CASSEQTGVRDEQYF
CDR3 DNA: TGTGCCAGCAGTGAACAAACAGGGGTGCGGGACGAGCAGTACTTC

J gene: TRBJ1-3
V gene: TRBV30
clone size: few
D gene: -
CDR3 protein: CAWETSSGNTIYF
CDR3 DNA: TGTGCCTGGGAGACCAGCTCTGGAAACACCATATATTTT

J gene: TRBJ1-5
V gene: TRBV4-1
clone size: few
D gene: -
CDR3 protein: CASSPEASNQPQHF
CDR3 DNA: TGCGCCAGCAGCCCCGAAGCCAGCAATCAGCCCCAGCATTTT

J gene: TRBJ1-4
V gene: TRBV11-3
clone size: -
D gene: -
CDR3 protein: CASRYGTDNEKLFF
CDR3 DNA: TGTGCCAGCAGATACGGGACGGATAATGAAAAACTGTTTTTT

J gene: TRBJ1-5
V gene: TRBV12-3/TRBV12-4
clone size: few
D gene: -
CDR3 protein: CASSALGTGNQPQHF
CDR3 DNA: TGTGCCAGCAGTGCCCTAGGAACAGGAAATCAGCCCCAGCATTTT

J gene: TRBJ2-5
V gene: TRBV7-9
clone size: -
D gene: -
CDR3 protein: CASSFVRDALQETQYF
CDR3 DNA: TGTGCCAGCAGTTTTGTCCGGGACGCCCTCCAAGAGACCCAGTACTTC

J gene: TRBJ2-7
V gene: TRBV10-3
clone size: many
D gene: TRBD2
CDR3 protein: CAISGNSGGAGSYEQYF
CDR3 DNA: TGTGCCATCAGTGGAAATAGCGGGGGGGCGGGGTCCTACGAGCAGTACTTC

J gene: TRBJ2-5
V gene: TRBV20-1
clone size: few
D gene: -
CDR3 protein: CSAGPRTLQETQYF
CDR3 DNA: TGCAGCGCTGGCCCTAGGACCCTCCAAGAGACCCAGTACTTC

J gene: TRBJ2-7
V gene: TRBV5-4
clone size: few
D gene: TRBD2
CDR3 protein: CASSPGGLRAYEQYF
CDR3 DNA: TGTGCCAGCAGCCCGGGGGGGCTTCGGGCCTACGAGCAGTACTTC

J gene: TRBJ1-6
V gene: TRBV9
clone size: -
D gene: TRBD1
CDR3 protein: CASSVEGAESPLHF
CDR3 DNA: TGTGCCAGCAGCGTAGAGGGGGCTGAGTCACCCCTCCACTTT

J gene: TRBJ2-7
V gene: TRBV2
clone size: -
D gene: -
CDR3 protein: CASGPGGPGYEQYF
CDR3 DNA: TGTGCCAGCGGCCCAGGGGGGCCAGGCTACGAGCAGTACTTC

J gene: TRBJ1-1
V gene: TRBV5-6
clone size: many
D gene: -
CDR3 protein: CASSVRVTEAFF
CDR3 DNA: TGTGCCAGCAGCGTGAGGGTCACTGAAGCTTTCTTT

J gene: TRBJ1-1
V gene: TRBV7-2
clone size: many
D gene: -
CDR3 protein: CASKRSASMNTEAFF
CDR3 DNA: TGTGCCAGCAAGCGGTCGGCCAGCATGAACACTGAAGCTTTCTTT